The text below deals with one T cell receptor beta chain. Its antigen is unidentified. The length of the CDR3 is 16 residues. Germline loops: CDR1 SGHVS, CDR2 FQNEAQ. Trimming shortened V by 4 bases and J by 2 bases, and 18 bases separated the two germline ends. The quantity of DNA used in unsorted PBMC replicate PCRs was 250 to 350 ng, corresponding to about 30,000 T cell genomes. The table came from immunoSEQ multiplex PCR; TCRdb's copy has only in-frame clones and leaves some out. Here the sample spans about 490,000 clones, more than 65% being singletons. The data were taken from a study of shared clonotypes between healthy human individuals. Study-wide background: In total, the donors were two women and a few men aged 18 to 49.

Study-wide results and caveats: The authors expected sequencing depth to affect clonotype sharing among donors.

The V call is TRBV7-8, the J call TRBJ2-7, with TRBD2 as a possible D gene (7 bases). Material for sequencing was PBMCs. This receptor was taken from a woman aged 40 to 50 in good health. Some clones in this sample may be carry-over from other donors' samples. CDR3 in amino acids: CASSSRGGQVAYEQYF. The CDR3 DNA sequence: TGTGCCAGCAGCTCGAGGGGGGGGCAGGTTGCCTACGAGCAGTACTTC.